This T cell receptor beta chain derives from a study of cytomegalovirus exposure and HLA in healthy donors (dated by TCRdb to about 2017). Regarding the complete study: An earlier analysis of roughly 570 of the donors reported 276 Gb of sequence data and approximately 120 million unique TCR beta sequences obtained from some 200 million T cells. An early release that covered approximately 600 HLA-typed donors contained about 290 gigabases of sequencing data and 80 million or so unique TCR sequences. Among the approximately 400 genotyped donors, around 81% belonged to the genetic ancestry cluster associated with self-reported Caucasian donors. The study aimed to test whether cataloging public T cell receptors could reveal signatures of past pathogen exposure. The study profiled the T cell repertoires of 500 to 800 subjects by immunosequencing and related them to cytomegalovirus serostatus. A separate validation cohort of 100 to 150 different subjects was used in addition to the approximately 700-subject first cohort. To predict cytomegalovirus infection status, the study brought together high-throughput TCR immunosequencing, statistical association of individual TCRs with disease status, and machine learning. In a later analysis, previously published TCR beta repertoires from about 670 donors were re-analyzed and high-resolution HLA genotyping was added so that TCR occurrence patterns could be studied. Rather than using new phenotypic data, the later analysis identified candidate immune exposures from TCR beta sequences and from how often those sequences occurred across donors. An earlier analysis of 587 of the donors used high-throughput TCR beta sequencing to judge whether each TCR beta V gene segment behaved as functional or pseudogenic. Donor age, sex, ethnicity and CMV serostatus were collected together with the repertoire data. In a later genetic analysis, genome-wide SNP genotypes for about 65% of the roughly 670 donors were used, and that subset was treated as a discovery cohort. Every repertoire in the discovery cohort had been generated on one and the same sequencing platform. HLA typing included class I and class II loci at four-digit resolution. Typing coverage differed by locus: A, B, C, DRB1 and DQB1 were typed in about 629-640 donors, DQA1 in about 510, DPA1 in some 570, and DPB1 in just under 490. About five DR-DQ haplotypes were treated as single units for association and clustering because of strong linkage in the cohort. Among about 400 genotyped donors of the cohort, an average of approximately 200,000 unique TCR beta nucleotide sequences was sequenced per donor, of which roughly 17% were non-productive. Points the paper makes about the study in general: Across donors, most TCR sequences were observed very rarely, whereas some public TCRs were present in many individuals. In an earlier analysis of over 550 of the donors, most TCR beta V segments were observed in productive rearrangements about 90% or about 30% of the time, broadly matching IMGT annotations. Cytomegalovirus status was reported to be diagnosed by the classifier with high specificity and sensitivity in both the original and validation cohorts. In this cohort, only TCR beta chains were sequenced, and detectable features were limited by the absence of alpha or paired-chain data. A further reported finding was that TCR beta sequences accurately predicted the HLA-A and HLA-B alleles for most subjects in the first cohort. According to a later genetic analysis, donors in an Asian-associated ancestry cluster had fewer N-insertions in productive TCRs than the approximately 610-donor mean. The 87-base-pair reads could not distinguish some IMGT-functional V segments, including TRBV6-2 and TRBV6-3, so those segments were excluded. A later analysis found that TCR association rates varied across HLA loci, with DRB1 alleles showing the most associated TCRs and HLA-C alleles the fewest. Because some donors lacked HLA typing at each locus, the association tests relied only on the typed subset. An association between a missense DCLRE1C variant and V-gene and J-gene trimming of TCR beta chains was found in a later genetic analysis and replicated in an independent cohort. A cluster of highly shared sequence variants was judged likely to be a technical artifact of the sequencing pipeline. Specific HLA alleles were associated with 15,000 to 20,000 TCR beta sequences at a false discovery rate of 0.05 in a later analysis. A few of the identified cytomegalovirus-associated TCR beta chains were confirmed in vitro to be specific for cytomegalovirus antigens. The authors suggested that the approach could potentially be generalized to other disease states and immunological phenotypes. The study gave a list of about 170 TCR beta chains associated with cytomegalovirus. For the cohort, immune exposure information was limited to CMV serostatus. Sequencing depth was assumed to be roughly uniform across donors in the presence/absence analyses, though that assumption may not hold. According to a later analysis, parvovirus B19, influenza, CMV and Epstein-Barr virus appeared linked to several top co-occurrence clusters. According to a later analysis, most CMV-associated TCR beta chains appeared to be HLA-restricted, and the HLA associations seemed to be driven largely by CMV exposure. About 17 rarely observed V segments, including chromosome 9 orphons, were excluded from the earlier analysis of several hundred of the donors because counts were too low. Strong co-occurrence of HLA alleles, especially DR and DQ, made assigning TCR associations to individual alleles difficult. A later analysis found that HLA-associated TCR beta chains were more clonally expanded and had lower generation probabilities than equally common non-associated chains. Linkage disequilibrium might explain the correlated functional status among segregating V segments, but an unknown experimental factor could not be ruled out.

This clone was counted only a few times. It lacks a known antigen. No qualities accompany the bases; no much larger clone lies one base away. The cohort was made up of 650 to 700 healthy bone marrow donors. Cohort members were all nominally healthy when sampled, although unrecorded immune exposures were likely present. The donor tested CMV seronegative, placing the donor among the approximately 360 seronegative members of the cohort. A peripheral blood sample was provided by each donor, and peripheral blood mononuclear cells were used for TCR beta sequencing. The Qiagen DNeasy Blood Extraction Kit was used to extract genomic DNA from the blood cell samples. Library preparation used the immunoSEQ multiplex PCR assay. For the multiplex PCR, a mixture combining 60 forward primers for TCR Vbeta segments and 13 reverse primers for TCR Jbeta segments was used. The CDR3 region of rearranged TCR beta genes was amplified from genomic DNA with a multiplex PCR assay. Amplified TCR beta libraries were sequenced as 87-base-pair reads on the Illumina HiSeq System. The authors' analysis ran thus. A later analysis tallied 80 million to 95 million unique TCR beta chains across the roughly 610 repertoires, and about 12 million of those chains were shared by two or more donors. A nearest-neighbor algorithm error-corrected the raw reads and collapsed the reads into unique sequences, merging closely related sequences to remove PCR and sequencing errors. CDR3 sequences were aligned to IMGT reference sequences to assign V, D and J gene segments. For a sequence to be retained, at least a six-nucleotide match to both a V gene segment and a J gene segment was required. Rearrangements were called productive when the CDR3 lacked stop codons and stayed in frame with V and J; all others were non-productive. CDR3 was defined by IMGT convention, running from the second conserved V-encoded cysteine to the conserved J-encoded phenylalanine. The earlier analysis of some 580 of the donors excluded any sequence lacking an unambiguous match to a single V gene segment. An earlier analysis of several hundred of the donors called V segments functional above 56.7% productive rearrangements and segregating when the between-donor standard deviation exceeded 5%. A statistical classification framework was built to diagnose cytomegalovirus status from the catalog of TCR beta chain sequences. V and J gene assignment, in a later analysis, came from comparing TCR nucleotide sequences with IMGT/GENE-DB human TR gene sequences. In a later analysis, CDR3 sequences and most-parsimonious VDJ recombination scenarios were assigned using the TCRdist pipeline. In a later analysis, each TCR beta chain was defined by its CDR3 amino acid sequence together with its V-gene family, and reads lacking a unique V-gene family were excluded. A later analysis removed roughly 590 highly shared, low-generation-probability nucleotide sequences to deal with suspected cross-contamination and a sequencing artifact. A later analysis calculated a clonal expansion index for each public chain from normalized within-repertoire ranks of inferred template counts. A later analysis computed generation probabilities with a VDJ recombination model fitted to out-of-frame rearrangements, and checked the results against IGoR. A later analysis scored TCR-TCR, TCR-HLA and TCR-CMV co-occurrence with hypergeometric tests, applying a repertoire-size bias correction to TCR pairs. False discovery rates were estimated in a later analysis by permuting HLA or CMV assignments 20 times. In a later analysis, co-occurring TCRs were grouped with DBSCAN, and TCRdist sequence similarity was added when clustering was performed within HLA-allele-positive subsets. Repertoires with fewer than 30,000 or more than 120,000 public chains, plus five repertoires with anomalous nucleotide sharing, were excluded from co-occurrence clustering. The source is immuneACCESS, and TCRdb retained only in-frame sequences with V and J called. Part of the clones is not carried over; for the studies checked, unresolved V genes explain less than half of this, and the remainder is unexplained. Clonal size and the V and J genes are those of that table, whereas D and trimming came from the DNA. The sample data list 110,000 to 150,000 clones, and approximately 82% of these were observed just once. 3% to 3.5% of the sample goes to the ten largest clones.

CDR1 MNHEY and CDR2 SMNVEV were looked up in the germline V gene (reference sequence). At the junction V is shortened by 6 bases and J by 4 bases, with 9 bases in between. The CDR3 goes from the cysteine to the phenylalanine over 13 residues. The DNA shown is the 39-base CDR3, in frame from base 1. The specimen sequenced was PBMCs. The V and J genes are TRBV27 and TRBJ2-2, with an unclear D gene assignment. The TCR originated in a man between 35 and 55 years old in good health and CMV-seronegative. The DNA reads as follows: TGTGCCAGCAGACCACCGGGCACCGGGGAGCTGTTTTTT. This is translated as CASRPPGTGELFF.